This entry lists 28 T cell receptor beta chains sequenced from one sample in a study of OX40 agonist ivuxolimab in advanced cancers. The table came from immunoSEQ multiplex PCR; TCRdb's copy has only in-frame clones and leaves some out. The sample records roughly 100,000 clones, just under 90% being singletons. Source: CD4+ or CD8+ T cells sorted from blood, taken in a trial of the OX40 agonist ivuxolimab. The receptors were gathered from an adult with an advanced solid tumor such as melanoma, head and neck, liver or kidney cancer.

On this clone: Other nucleotide sequences in the sample specify the same CDR3. V gene TRBV9 combines with J gene TRBJ2-7, with a weak D call TRBD1 (5 bases). Germline V gives CDR1 SGDLS, CDR2 YYNGEE. The CDR3 is made up of 11 amino acids. Trimming shortened V by 3 bases and J by 4 bases, and 5 bases separated the two germline ends. CDR3 loop: CASSAGYEQYF. The CDR3 coding sequence is TGTGCCAGCAGCGCAGGGTACGAGCAGTACTTC.

This chain joins TRBV10-2 and TRBJ1-5, with 8 nucleotides matching TRBD1. The CDR3 contains 15 residues. Germline V CDR1 and CDR2: WSHSY, SAAADI. The V segment lost 6 bases and the J segment 5 bases; nucleotides outside the gene matches: 9. CDR3 protein: CASSLTGVPDQPQHF. CDR3 coding DNA: TGCGCCAGCAGCCTGACAGGGGTACCTGATCAGCCCCAGCATTTT.

The rearrangement links TRBV4-1 to TRBJ2-1; weak D call: TRBD2 (5 bases). This CDR3 is built from 12 residues. Germline CDR1 MGHRA, CDR2 YSYEKL. With 1 base removed from V and 9 bases from J, the gap between germline ends came to 7 bases. CDR3 nucleotides: TGCGCCAGCAGCCAAGCGGGGTCTGAGCAGTTCTTC. It encodes CASSQAGSEQFF.

This chain uses TRBV6-1 with TRBJ2-7; D is ambiguous. Germline lookup yields CDR1 MNHNS and CDR2 SASEGT. CDR3 length: 12 residues. The V end lost 1 base, the J end lost 3 bases, and 4 bases lay between the germline ends. The CDR3 is CASSEDIYEQYF. The CDR3 DNA is TGTGCCAGCAGTGAAGACATCTACGAGCAGTACTTC.

The chain is built from TRBV27 and TRBJ2-1, with D unresolved. The CDR3 is 17 amino acids. Trimming took off 0 bases at V and 5 bases at J, with 17 bases between the two ends. CDR1 MNHEY and CDR2 SMNVEV come from the germline V gene (reference sequence). CDR3 DNA sequence: TGTGCCAGCAGTTTATCGGCCCCCAGCCCACAAAACAATGAGCAGTTCTTC. Amino acids: CASSLSAPSPQNNEQFF.

In regard to this clone: The DNA is left out, because the CDR3 cannot be placed on it with certainty; the CDR3 is given as TCRdb lists it. This chain connects TRBV7-3 to TRBJ2-5; the table's D gene call, TRBD2, was not cross checked with the DNA. The V gene's germline CDR1 is SGHTA and CDR2 FQGTGA. The CDR3 length equals 16 residues, ends included. The chain's CDR3 is CASSPGTSDILETQYF.

This chain uses TRBV30 with TRBJ2-7, with TRBD1 matching over 9 bases. The germline CDR1 and CDR2 sequences are GTSNPN and SVGIG (reference sequence). V lost 4 bases, J lost 6 bases, and 7 bases stayed unmatched. CDR3 length: 13 residues. The CDR3 loop is CAWMGQGGREQYF. The DNA of the CDR3 is TGTGCCTGGATGGGACAGGGAGGGCGCGAGCAGTACTTC.

The chain employs TRBV4-2 and TRBJ2-2; unclear D gene. This CDR3 has 16 amino acids. From germline, CDR1 is LGHNA and CDR2 YNFKEQ. Between the trimmed V and J ends, which lost 0 bases and 2 bases, there was a span of 10 bases. The CDR3 loop reads CASSQERLFNTGELFF. DNA for the CDR3: TGTGCCAGCAGCCAAGAACGGCTCTTTAACACCGGGGAGCTGTTTTTT.

The chain employs TRBV19 and TRBJ1-6; D not certain. Germline V lookup: CDR1 LNHDA, CDR2 SQIVND (reference sequence). Trimming removed 10 bases from V and 3 bases from J, with 10 bases in between. There are 13 residues in the CDR3. In nucleotides, the CDR3 is TGTGCCACCGCAGGAGACTATAATTCACCCCTCCACTTT. Protein sequence: CATAGDYNSPLHF.

The chain combines TRBV29-1 with TRBJ2-1; 9 nucleotides align to TRBD2. The CDR3 sequence is 16 residues long. The germline V gene encodes CDR1 SQVTM and CDR2 ANQGSEA. With 3 bases clipped from V and 3 bases from J, the junction kept 9 bases outside the gene matches. Here the CDR3 DNA reads TGCAGCGTTGACGGGGCGGGAGGGCCTATCTACAATGAGCAGTTCTTC. Amino acid sequence: CSVDGAGGPIYNEQFF.

The chain has TRBV27 and TRBJ2-2, with D possibly matching TRBD2 (6 bases). Trimming left V 5 bases short and J 2 bases short, with 12 bases between. This CDR3 has 15 amino acids. In germline, CDR1 is MNHEY, CDR2 SMNVEV (reference sequence). In DNA, the CDR3 is TGTGCCAGCAGTGCCCGGGAGCTTAACACCGGGGAGCTGTTTTTT. Its translation is CASSARELNTGELFF.

This clone showed up just once. The V call is TRBV11-2, the J call TRBJ2-1; 12 nucleotides match TRBD2. The CDR3 has 14 amino acids. The J segment lost 11 bases and the V segment lost 3 bases, leaving 5 bases of the junction unmatched. The germline V gene has CDR1 SGHAT and CDR2 FQNNGV. The CDR3 bases are TGTGCCAGCAGCTTGGGACTAGCGGGCGCGAAGCAGTTCTTC. Translated: CASSLGLAGAKQFF.

The CDR3 reads CASSERSRNTEAFF. The DNA of the CDR3 is TGTGCCAGCAGTGAACGAAGTAGGAACACTGAAGCTTTCTTT. The rearrangement links TRBV6-1 to TRBJ1-1, with unresolved D. V was pared by 2 bases and J by 1 base, with 8 bases between. The CDR3 is made up of 14 amino acids. Germline CDR1 is MNHNS and CDR2 is SASEGT.

The CDR3 region is CACGVGSNSPLHF. In nucleotides, the CDR3 is TGTGCCTGCGGAGTAGGGTCAAATTCACCCCTCCACTTT. The genes are TRBV30 and TRBJ1-6; D remains unclear. CDR3 length: 13 amino acids. Germline CDR1 and CDR2: GTSNPN and SVGIG (reference sequence). Deletions cut 6 bases from V and 7 bases from J, with 13 bases between.

The V call is TRBV27, the J call TRBJ2-7; 7 bases are shared with TRBD1. Germline CDR1 is MNHEY and CDR2 is SMNVEV (reference sequence). The CDR3 loop spans 13 amino acids. With 8 bases clipped from V and 1 base from J, the junction kept 5 bases outside the gene matches. CDR3 bases: TGTGCCAGCCGACAGGGCCCTTCCTACGAGCAGTACTTC. It translates to CASRQGPSYEQYF.

In DNA form, the CDR3 reads TGTGCCAGCAGCTTGGTGGGCAGGGAGGGCGAGCAGTACTTC. It translates to CASSLVGREGEQYF. The chain recombines TRBV5-4 with TRBJ2-7; 7 bases are shared with TRBD2. The length of the CDR3 is 14 residues. The V gene's germline CDR1 is SGHNT and CDR2 YYREEE (reference sequence). V lost 0 bases and J lost 6; bases outside the gene matches: 6.

The V gene is TRBV27, the J gene TRBJ2-3; D is possibly TRBD2 (5 bases). Germline V gene sequence: CDR1 MNHEY, CDR2 SMNVEV (reference sequence). There are 11 residues in the CDR3. V was cut by 7 bases and J by 5 bases, with 7 bases left in between. The DNA for the CDR3 is TGTGCCAGCACCGGAGGAGATACGCAGTATTTT. It codes for CASTGGDTQYF.

The chain uses TRBV27 and TRBJ2-5; 14 bases agree with TRBD2. V lost 6 bases and J lost 4; bases outside the gene matches: 7. The CDR3 runs to 16 residues. The germline gives CDR1 MNHEY, CDR2 SMNVEV (reference sequence). This CDR3 is CASRTGTSGRGETQYF. CDR3 coding DNA: TGTGCCAGCAGGACGGGGACTAGCGGGAGAGGAGAGACCCAGTACTTC.

The V call is TRBV4-1, the J call TRBJ2-5; TRBD2 aligns across 7 bases. The CDR3 extends over 15 amino acids. Losses at the gene ends were 0 bases for V and 4 bases for J; bases not matched to a gene: 5. Germline-derived CDR1 and CDR2 are MGHRA and YSYEKL. In DNA form, the CDR3 reads TGCGCCAGCAGCCAAGATCGGGGCGGGGGAGAGACCCAGTACTTC. The encoded protein is CASSQDRGGGETQYF.

This clone was observed a few times. This chain connects TRBV21-1 to TRBJ1-5; TRBD1, the table's D call, was not compared with the DNA. TRBV21-1 is an annotated pseudogene. The length of the CDR3 is 14 residues. Here the CDR3 DNA reads TGTGCCAGCAGTACGAGAAGACAAGGTCAGCCCCAGCATTTT. This gives the protein CASSTRRQGQPQHF.

This clone has just a few counts. V gene TRBV6-1 combines with J gene TRBJ2-6; the D is unclear. The CDR3 runs to 13 residues. Per germline, CDR1 MNHNS and CDR2 SASEGT. V lost 10 bases and J 0 bases, leaving 7 bases between the germline ends. The CDR3: CATQLSGANVLTF. The CDR3 DNA reads as TGTGCCACCCAACTCTCTGGGGCCAACGTCCTGACTTTC.

The chain is built from TRBV28 and TRBJ2-7; maybe TRBD1 (6 bases). The germline V gene has CDR1 MDHEN and CDR2 SYDVKM. This CDR3 has 14 residues. The V end lost 5 bases, the J end lost 2 bases, and 13 bases lay between the germline ends. CDR3 DNA: TGTGCCAGCAGTCCGTCGGGACATCCCTACGAGCAGTACTTC. Protein product: CASSPSGHPYEQYF.

This clone was observed once. V is TRBV9 and J is TRBJ2-1; 12 bases line up with TRBD2. The V gene end was trimmed by 0 bases and the J gene end by 3 bases; junction bases not matched to a gene: 7. This CDR3 is 18 amino acids long. Germline CDR1 is SGDLS and CDR2 is YYNGEE. In DNA form, the CDR3 reads TGTGCCAGCAGCGTAGGGCTAGCGGGAGGGCCCCGCTACAATGAGCAGTTCTTC. As protein: CASSVGLAGGPRYNEQFF.

This sequence joins TRBV19 and TRBJ2-7, with D possibly called TRBD1 or TRBD2 (6 bases each). Germline CDR1 reads LNHDA; CDR2 reads SQIVND (reference sequence). Trimming shortened V by 5 bases and J by 4 bases, and 12 bases separated the two germline ends. The CDR3 is 13 amino acids. The CDR3 sequence is CASSYGGKYEQYF. The DNA for the CDR3 is TGTGCCAGTAGTTACGGGGGCAAGTACGAGCAGTACTTC.

CDR3 region: CASNRQGGEAFF. DNA for the CDR3: TGTGCCAGCAACAGACAGGGGGGTGAAGCTTTCTTT. The chain employs TRBV6-1 and TRBJ1-1; 9 bases map to TRBD1. The CDR3 loop spans 12 amino acids. V gave up 7 bases and J gave up 7 bases; unmatched junction bases: 4. In germline, CDR1 is MNHNS, CDR2 SASEGT.

The chain recombines TRBV7-2 with TRBJ2-1; D is perhaps TRBD2 (6 bases). The CDR3 runs 13 residues. Trimming took 5 bases from V and 9 from J, leaving 14 bases between them. CDR1 and CDR2 (germline): SGHTA, FQGNSA. CDR3 protein: CASSRTMGGEQFF. DNA of the CDR3: TGTGCCAGCAGCCGAACGATGGGGGGTGAGCAGTTCTTC.

The chain links TRBV5-5 to TRBJ2-7; no reliable D call. CDR3 length: 13 residues. From germline, CDR1 is SGHKS and CDR2 YYEKEE (reference sequence). V was trimmed by 1 base and J by 6 bases, leaving 11 bases between them. CDR3 loop: CASSLRTVLEQYF. As DNA, the CDR3 is TGTGCCAGCAGCTTGCGGACCGTTCTCGAGCAGTACTTC.

V usage is TRBV11-1 and J usage is TRBJ2-1, with 9 bases lining up with TRBD2. Germline CDR1 is SGHAT and CDR2 is FQDESV (reference sequence). Unmatched junction bases numbered 11, after V lost 5 bases and J lost 15 bases. The CDR3 spans 13 residues. The CDR3 nucleotides read TGTGCCAGCAGCACCCGCCAGAGCGGGAGGCTGTTCTTC. Translating it yields CASSTRQSGRLFF.